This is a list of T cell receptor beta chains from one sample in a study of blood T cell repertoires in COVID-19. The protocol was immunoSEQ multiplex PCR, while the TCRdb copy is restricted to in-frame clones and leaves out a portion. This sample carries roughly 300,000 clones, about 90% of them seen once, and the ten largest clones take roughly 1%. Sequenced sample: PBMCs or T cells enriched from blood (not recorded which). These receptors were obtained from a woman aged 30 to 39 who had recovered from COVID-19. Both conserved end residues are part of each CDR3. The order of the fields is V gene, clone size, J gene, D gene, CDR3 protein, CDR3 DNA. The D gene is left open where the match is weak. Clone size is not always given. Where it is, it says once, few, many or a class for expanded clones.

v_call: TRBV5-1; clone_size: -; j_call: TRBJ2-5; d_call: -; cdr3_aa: CASSLSLPETQYF; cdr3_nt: TGCGCCAGCAGCTTGAGCCTACCAGAGACCCAGTACTTC
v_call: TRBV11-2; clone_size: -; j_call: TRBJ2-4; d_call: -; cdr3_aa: CASSLLRAAKNIQYF; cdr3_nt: TGTGCCAGCAGCTTACTCAGGGCCGCCAAAAACATTCAGTACTTC
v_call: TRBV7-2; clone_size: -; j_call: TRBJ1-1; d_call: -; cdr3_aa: CASSLDRNTEAFF; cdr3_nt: TGTGCCAGCAGCTTAGACAGGAACACTGAAGCTTTCTTT
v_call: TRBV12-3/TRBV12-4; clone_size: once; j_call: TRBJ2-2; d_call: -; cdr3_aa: CASSSSSGELFF; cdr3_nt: TGTGCCAGCAGTTCTAGCTCCGGGGAGCTGTTTTTT
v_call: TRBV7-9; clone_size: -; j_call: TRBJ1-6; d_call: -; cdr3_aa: CASSFGSSPLHF; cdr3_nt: TGTGCCAGCAGCTTCGGGTCTTCACCCCTCCACTTT
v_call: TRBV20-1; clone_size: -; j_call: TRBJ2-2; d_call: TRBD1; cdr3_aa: CSASRTGGTGELFF; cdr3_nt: TGCAGTGCTAGTCGGACAGGGGGCACCGGGGAGCTGTTTTTT
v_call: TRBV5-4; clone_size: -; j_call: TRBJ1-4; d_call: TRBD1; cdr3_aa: CASSLGAGGINEKLFF; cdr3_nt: TGTGCCAGCAGCTTGGGGGCAGGGGGAATTAATGAAAAACTGTTTTTT
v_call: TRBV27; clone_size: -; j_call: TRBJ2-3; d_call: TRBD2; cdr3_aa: CASSWIRRGGQRGDTQYF; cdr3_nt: TGTGCCAGCAGTTGGATTCGGCGGGGGGGCCAGAGGGGAGATACGCAGTATTTT
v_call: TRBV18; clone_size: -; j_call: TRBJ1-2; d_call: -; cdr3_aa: CASSLSDTRRYGYTF; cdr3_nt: TGTGCCAGCTCACTATCGGACACCCGAAGGTATGGCTACACCTTC
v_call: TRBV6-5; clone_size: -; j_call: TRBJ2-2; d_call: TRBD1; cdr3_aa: CASMATGHTGELFF; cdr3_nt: TGTGCCAGCATGGCGACAGGGCACACCGGGGAGCTGTTTTTT
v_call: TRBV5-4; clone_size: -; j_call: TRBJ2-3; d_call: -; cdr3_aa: CASSRETGPSTDTQYF; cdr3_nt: TGTGCCAGCAGCCGTGAGACAGGCCCTAGCACAGATACGCAGTATTTT
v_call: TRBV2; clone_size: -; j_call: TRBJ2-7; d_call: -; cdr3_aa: CASRPFDSSYEQYF; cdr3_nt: TGTGCCAGCAGGCCATTTGACAGCTCCTACGAGCAGTACTTC
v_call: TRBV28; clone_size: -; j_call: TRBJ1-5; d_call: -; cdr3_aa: CASRPRLNPHQPQHF; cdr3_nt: TGTGCCAGCAGACCTCGACTCAATCCGCATCAGCCCCAGCATTTT
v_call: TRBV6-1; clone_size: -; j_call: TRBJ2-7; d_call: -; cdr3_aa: CASSEEVRAYEQYF; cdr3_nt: TGTGCCAGCAGTGAGGAAGTCCGGGCCTACGAGCAGTACTTC
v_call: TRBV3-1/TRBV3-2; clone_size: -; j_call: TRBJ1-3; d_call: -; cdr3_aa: CASSRETLSGNTIYF; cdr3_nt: TGTGCCAGCAGCCGGGAGACTCTCTCTGGAAACACCATATATTTT
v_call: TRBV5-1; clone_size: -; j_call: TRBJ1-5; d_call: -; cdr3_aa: CASSPGVLNNQPQHF; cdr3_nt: TGCGCCAGCAGCCCGGGGGTCCTAAATAATCAGCCCCAGCATTTT
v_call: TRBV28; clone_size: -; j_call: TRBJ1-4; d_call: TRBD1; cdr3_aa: CASSFRGRGLLEEKLFF; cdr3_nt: TGTGCCAGCAGCTTCCGCGGCAGGGGGCTCTTAGAGGAAAAACTGTTTTTT
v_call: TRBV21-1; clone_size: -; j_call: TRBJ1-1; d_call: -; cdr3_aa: CASSNYKTGTGGEVTEAFF; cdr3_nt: TGTGCCAGCAGCAATTATAAGACCGGGACAGGGGGCGAAGTAACTGAAGCTTTCTTT